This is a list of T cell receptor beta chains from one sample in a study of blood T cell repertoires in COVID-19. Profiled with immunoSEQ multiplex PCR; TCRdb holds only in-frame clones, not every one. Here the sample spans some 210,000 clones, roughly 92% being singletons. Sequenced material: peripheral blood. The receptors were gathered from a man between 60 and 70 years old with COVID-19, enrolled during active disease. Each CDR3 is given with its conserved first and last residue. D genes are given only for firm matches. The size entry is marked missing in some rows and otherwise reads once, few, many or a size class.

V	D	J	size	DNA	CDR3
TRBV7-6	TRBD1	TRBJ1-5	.	TGTGCCAGCAGCTTACAGGGGACAGCGAGCAATCAGCCCCAGCATTTT	CASSLQGTASNQPQHF
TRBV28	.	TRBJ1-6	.	TGTGCCAGCAGTTTACCCCTCCAGGGGAATTCACCCCTCCACTTT	CASSLPLQGNSPLHF
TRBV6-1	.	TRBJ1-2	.	TGTGCCAGCAGTGAACCAACAGGGCCTGGCTACACCTTC	CASSEPTGPGYTF
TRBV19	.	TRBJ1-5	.	TGTGCCAGTAGTATAGAACAGGGCAGGGGCCAGCCCCAGCATTTT	CASSIEQGRGQPQHF
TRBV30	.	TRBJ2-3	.	TGTGCCTGGAGTATAGTTGGGCATAACACAGATACGCAGTATTTT	CAWSIVGHNTDTQYF
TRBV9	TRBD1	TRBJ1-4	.	TGTGCCAGCAGCGTAGGGCAGGGGGCAACTAATGAAAAACTGTTTTTT	CASSVGQGATNEKLFF
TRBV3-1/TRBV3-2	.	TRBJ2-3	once	TGTGCCAGCAGCCTACAGAGTACGCAGTATTTT	CASSLQSTQYF
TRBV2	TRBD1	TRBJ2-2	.	TGTGCCAGCAGTGCTTCAGGGGCAGGGGGCAGCGGGGAGCTGTTTTTT	CASSASGAGGSGELFF
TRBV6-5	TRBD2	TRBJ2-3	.	TGTGCCAGCAGTAAGACTAGCGGGAGCACAGATACGCAGTATTTT	CASSKTSGSTDTQYF
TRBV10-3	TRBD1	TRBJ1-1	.	TGTGCCATCAGTGAGACCCCTACCGGGACAGGGGGTCGGAAGATGAACACTGAAGCTTTCTTT	CAISETPTGTGGRKMNTEAFF
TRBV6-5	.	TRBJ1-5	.	TGTGCCAGCAGTTACGGCTGGAATCAGCCCCAGCATTTT	CASSYGWNQPQHF
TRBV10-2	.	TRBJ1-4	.	TGCGCCAGCAGTGATCGCCAGGGAGGCGAAAAACTGTTTTTT	CASSDRQGGEKLFF
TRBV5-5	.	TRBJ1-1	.	TGTGCCAGCAGCACCCGGGGGGTGACGAACACTGAAGCTTTCTTT	CASSTRGVTNTEAFF
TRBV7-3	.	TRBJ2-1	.	TGTGCCAGCAGCTTTCAGGGGGGCCCTCCGTTCTTC	CASSFQGGPPFF
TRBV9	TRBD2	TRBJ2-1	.	TGTGCCAGCAGCCCCTGGGGAGGGGAAGGGTACAATGAGCAGTTCTTC	CASSPWGGEGYNEQFF
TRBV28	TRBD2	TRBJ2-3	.	TGTGCCAGCAGCCCGGGACTAGCGGGCCCACGCACAGGGCATACGCAGTATTTT	CASSPGLAGPRTGHTQYF
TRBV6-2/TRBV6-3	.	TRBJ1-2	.	TGTGCCAGCAGTTACGAGTATGGCTACACCTTC	CASSYEYGYTF
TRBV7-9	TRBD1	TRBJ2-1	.	TGTGCCAGCAGCTTAGAGGGACAGGGAATCGATGAGCAGTTCTTC	CASSLEGQGIDEQFF
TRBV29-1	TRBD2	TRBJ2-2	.	TGCAGCGTTGATAGGCCTGGGGAGCGGGGGAACACCGGGGAGCTGTTTTTT	CSVDRPGERGNTGELFF
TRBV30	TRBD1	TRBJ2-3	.	TGTGCCTGGAGTGCAGGGGGCGCAGATACGCAGTATTTT	CAWSAGGADTQYF
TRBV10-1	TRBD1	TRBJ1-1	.	TGCGCCAGCAGTGAGGGACAGGGAATCGGGGAAGCTTTCTTT	CASSEGQGIGEAFF
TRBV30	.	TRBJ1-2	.	TGTGCCTGGAGGGGGCCATTCTATGGCTACACCTTC	CAWRGPFYGYTF
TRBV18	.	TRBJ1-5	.	TGTGCCAGCTCACCGGACAGTTTTAGGCCCCAGCATTTT	CASSPDSFRPQHF
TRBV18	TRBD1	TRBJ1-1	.	TGTGCCAGCTCACCAAATGGACAGGGCTTTGAAGCTTTCTTT	CASSPNGQGFEAFF
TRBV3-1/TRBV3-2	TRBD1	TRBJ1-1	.	TGTGCCAGCAGCCAATCGGGGACAGGACGGGGGCAAAACACTGAAGCTTTCTTT	CASSQSGTGRGQNTEAFF
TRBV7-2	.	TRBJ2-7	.	TGTGCCAGCAGCTTTGGGGGAGGCCCTTACGAGCAGTACTTC	CASSFGGGPYEQYF
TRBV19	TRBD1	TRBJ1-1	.	TGTGCCAGTAGTCCTACAAGACAGGGGGTGGACACTGAAGCTTTCTTT	CASSPTRQGVDTEAFF
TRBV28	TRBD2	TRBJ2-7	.	TGTGCCAGCAGTTTACCTAGCGGGGTTCCCTACGAGCAGTACTTC	CASSLPSGVPYEQYF
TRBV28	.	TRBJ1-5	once	TGTGCCAGCAGTTTGGACAGTAGCAATCAGCCCCAGCATTTT	CASSLDSSNQPQHF
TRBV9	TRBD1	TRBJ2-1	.	TGTGCCAGCAGCGCCACAGGGGGTTCCTACAATGAGCAGTTCTTC	CASSATGGSYNEQFF
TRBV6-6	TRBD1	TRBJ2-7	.	TGTGCCAGCACCCGGACAGGAGAGTACGAGCAGTACTTC	CASTRTGEYEQYF
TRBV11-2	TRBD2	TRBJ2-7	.	TGTGCCAGCAGCTTAGGGCTTCTAGCGGGACACTCCTACGAGCAGTACTTC	CASSLGLLAGHSYEQYF
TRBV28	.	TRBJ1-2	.	TGTGCCAGCAGTTGGGGCAGTGCCTATGGCTACACCTTC	CASSWGSAYGYTF
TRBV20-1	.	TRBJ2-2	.	TGCAGTTCATTGAACACCGGGGAGCTGTTTTTT	CSSLNTGELFF
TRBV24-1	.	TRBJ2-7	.	TGTGCCACCAGTCAAACAGGTTCCGAGCAGTACTTC	CATSQTGSEQYF
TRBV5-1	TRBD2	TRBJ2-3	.	TGCGCCAGCAGCTTGCCTAGCGGGGCGGAAGATACGCAGTATTTT	CASSLPSGAEDTQYF
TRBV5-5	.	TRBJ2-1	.	TGTGCCAGCAGCAGAGGAAGGGGGAGCAGCAATGAGCAGTTCTTC	CASSRGRGSSNEQFF
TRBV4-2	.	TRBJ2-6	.	TGTGCCAGCAGCCAAGATTTCGACAGTTACTCTGGGGCCAACGTCCTGACTTTC	CASSQDFDSYSGANVLTF
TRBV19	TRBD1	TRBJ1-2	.	TGTGCCAGTAGTACCACCCGGGGAACAGGGGGCCTTACCTTC	CASSTTRGTGGLTF
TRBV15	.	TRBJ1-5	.	TGTGCCACCAGCAGAGATGGACAGTTCAGAAAATCCCCCCAGCATTTT	CATSRDGQFRKSPQHF
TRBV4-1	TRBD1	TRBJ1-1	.	TGCGCCAGCAGCCAAGAAGTCCCCAGTTATTCGGGACAGCTCTTACCCGAAGCTTTCTTT	CASSQEVPSYSGQLLPEAFF
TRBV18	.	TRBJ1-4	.	TGTGCCAGCTCACCACGGGGGGAAGGTGAAAAACTGTTTTTT	CASSPRGEGEKLFF
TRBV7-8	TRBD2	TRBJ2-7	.	TGTGCCAGCAGCCTGGTCGGGGGGAGATCCTACGAGCAGTACTTC	CASSLVGGRSYEQYF
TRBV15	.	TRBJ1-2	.	TGTGCCACCAGCAGCGGAAGCGATAACTATGGCTACACCTTC	CATSSGSDNYGYTF
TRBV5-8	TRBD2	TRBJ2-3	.	TGTGCCAGCAGCTTACTTCGACTAGCGGGAGTCAGAACAGATACGCAGTATTTT	CASSLLRLAGVRTDTQYF
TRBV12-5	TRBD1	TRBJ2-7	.	TGTGCTAGTGGTTTGGGGGACAGGCTGAGCGAGCAGTACTTC	CASGLGDRLSEQYF
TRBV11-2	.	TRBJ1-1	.	TGTGCCAGCAGCTTAGCGGCGACAGTGAACACTGAAGCTTTCTTT	CASSLAATVNTEAFF
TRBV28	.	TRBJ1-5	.	TGTGCCAGCAGAGACGGGACACAACATCAGCCCCAGCATTTT	CASRDGTQHQPQHF
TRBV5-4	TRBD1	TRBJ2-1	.	TGTGCCGCAGCCCCTGGACAGGGTTTCAATGAGCAGTTCTTC	CAAAPGQGFNEQFF
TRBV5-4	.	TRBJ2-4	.	TGTGCCAGCAGCTTGGGACCGGGGGAGCTGTACTTC	CASSLGPGELYF
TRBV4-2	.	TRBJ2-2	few	TGTGCCAGCCGGAGGCGAGTAAACACCGGGGAGCTGTTTTTT	CASRRRVNTGELFF
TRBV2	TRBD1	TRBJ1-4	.	TGTGCCAGCATGTGGCAGGGGGCTGGAAAACTGTTTTTT	CASMWQGAGKLFF
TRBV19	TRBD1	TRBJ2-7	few	TGTGCCAGTAGTATTCGACAGGGGGCGAGGGAGCAGTACTTC	CASSIRQGAREQYF
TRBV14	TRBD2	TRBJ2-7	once	TGTGCCAGCAGCCAAGCTGCGCTGGGACTAGCGGGGGGCCCTAAGTACTTC	CASSQAALGLAGGPKYF
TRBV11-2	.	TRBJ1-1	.	TGTGCCAGCAGCTTAGCTGGGCCTAACACTGAAGCTTTCTTT	CASSLAGPNTEAFF
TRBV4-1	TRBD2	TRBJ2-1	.	TGCGCCAGCAGCCCCGGACTAGCTCCATCCTACAATGAGCAGTTCTTC	CASSPGLAPSYNEQFF